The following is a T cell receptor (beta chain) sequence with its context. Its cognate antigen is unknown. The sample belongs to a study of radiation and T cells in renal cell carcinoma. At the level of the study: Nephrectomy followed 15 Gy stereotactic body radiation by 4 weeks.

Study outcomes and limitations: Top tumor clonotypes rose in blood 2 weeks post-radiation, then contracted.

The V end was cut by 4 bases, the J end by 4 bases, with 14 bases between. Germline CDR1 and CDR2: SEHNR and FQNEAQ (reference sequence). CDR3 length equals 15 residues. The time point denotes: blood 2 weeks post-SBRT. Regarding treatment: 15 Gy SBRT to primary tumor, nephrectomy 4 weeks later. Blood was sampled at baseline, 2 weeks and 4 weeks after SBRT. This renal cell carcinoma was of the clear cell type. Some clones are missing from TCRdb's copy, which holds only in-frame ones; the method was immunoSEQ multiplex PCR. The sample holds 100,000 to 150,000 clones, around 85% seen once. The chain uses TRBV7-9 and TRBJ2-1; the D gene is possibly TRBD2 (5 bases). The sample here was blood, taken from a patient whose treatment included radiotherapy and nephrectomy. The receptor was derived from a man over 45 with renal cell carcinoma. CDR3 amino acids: CASSWQGGRYNEQFF. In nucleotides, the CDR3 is TGTGCCAGCAGCTGGCAAGGAGGTCGGTACAATGAGCAGTTCTTC.